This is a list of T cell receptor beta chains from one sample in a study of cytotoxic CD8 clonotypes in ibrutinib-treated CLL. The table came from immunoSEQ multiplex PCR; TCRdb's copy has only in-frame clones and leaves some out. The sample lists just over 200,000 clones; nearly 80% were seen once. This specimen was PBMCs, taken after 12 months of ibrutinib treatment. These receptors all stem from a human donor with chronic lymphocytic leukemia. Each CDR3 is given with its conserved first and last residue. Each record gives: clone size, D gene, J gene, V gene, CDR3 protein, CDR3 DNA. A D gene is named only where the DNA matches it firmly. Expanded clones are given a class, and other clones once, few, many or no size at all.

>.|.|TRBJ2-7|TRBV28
CASSLRYEQYF
TGTGCCAGCAGTTTGAGATACGAGCAGTACTTC
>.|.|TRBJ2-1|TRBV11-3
CASSPRGRAEQFF
TGTGCCAGCAGCCCTCGGGGTCGGGCTGAGCAGTTCTTC
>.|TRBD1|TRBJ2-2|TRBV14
CASSQTGGSTGELFF
TGTGCCAGCAGTCAAACAGGGGGATCTACCGGGGAGCTGTTTTTT
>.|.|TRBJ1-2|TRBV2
CASRDPYFYGYTF
TGTGCCAGCAGGGACCCCTATTTCTATGGCTACACCTTC
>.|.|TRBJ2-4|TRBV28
CASSSGEGKNIQYF
TGTGCCAGCAGTTCAGGGGAAGGGAAAAACATTCAGTACTTC
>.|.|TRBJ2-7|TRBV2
CASSSGGRDEQYF
TGTGCCAGCAGTTCCGGTGGCAGGGACGAGCAGTACTTC
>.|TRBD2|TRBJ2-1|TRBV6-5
CASSSGTSGRNEQFF
TGTGCCAGCAGCTCCGGGACTAGCGGGAGAAATGAGCAGTTCTTC
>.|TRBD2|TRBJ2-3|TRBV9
CASSVGLAGGRTDTQYF
TGTGCCAGCAGCGTAGGTCTAGCGGGGGGGCGCACAGATACGCAGTATTTT
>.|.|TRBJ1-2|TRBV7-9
CASSLEFQNYGYTF
TGTGCCAGCAGCTTAGAATTTCAAAACTATGGCTACACCTTC
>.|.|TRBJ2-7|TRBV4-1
CASSRGLVYEQYF
TGCGCCAGCAGTCGGGGATTGGTCTACGAGCAGTACTTC
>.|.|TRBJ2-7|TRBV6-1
CASSEALSGTGAYEQYF
TGTGCCAGCAGTGAAGCGCTATCCGGGACTGGCGCCTACGAGCAGTACTTC
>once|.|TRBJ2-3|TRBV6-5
CASSSGTPQKVAQYF
TGTGCCAGCAGTTCCGGGACTCCTCAGAAAGTGGCGCAGTATTTT
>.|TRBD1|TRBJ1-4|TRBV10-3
CAISRTGGDEKLFF
TGTGCCATCAGCCGGACAGGTGGAGATGAAAAACTGTTTTTT
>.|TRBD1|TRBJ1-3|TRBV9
CASSPQDRALGNTIYF
TGTGCCAGCAGCCCCCAAGACAGGGCCTTGGGAAACACCATATATTTT
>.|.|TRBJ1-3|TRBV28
CASSFEGSGNTIYF
TGTGCCAGCAGTTTTGAAGGGTCGGGAAACACCATATATTTT
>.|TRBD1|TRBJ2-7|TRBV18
CASSPGQGAVEQYF
TGTGCCAGCTCACCCGGACAGGGGGCGGTAGAGCAGTACTTC
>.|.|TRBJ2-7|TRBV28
CASNAPGYEQYF
TGTGCCAGCAATGCCCCGGGGTACGAGCAGTACTTC
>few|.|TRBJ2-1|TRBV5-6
CASSRGTNEQFF
TGTGCCAGCAGCCGGGGGACCAATGAGCAGTTCTTC
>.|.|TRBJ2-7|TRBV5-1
CASSHQAGGYEQYF
TGCGCCAGCAGCCATCAAGCAGGTGGTTACGAGCAGTACTTC
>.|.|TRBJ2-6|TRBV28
CASSLVLGSGANVLTF
TGTGCCAGCAGCTTGGTGTTGGGATCTGGGGCCAACGTCCTGACTTTC
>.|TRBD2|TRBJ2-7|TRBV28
CASTGLAGATYEQYF
TGTGCCAGCACCGGGCTAGCGGGAGCCACCTACGAGCAGTACTTC
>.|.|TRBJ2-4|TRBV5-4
CASIAGAKNIQYF
TGTGCCAGCATTGCAGGAGCCAAAAACATTCAGTACTTC
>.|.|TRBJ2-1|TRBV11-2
CASSPLVNEQFF
TGTGCCAGCAGCCCTTTGGTCAATGAGCAGTTCTTC
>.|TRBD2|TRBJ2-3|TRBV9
CASSLTGTSGDTQYF
TGTGCCAGCAGCTTAACCGGGACTAGCGGGGATACGCAGTATTTT
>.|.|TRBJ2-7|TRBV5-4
CASKAAPTYEQYF
TGTGCCAGCAAGGCGGCACCAACCTACGAGCAGTACTTC
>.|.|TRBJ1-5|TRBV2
CASTLTVSNQPQHF
TGTGCCAGCACCTTGACGGTTAGCAATCAGCCCCAGCATTTT
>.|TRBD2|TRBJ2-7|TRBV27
CASSSSGNRHYEQYF
TGTGCCAGCAGTAGTAGCGGGAACCGGCACTACGAGCAGTACTTC
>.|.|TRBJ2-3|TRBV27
CASRVRASSTDTQYF
TGTGCCAGCAGGGTTCGAGCGTCCAGCACAGATACGCAGTATTTT
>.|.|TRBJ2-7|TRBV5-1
CASSLFRGSYEQYF
TGCGCCAGCAGCTTGTTCAGGGGCTCCTACGAGCAGTACTTC